The 9 T cell receptor beta chains in this list originate from one sample, sequenced in a study of cytomegalovirus exposure and HLA in healthy donors. PCR employed 60 Vbeta and 13 Jbeta primers. Using immunoSEQ multiplex PCR, the repertoire was profiled, and TCRdb retains in-frame clones only, with some absent. Its listing shows 200,000 to 250,000 clones. Sequencing was done on a sample of PBMCs. The source of these receptors is a woman aged 25 to 45 in good health and CMV-seropositive.

The CDR3 is CASSSGTVYEQYF. In DNA, the CDR3 is TGCGCCAGCAGCTCAGGGACAGTCTACGAGCAGTACTTC. The rearrangement links TRBV5-1 to TRBJ2-7; 7 bases match TRBD1. The CDR3 is 13 amino acids. Germline V gives CDR1 SGHRS, CDR2 YFSETQ. The junction had 3 bases not matched to a gene; V was cut back by 3 bases and J by 3 bases.

This chain joins TRBV6-5 and TRBJ1-4, with TRBD1 matching over 7 bases. CDR1 MNHEY and CDR2 SVGAGI come from the germline V gene. This CDR3 is built from 14 residues. V was clipped by 6 bases and J by 4 bases; unmatched bases: 5. The CDR3 loop reads CASSPGTDNEKLFF. CDR3 nucleotides: TGTGCCAGCAGCCCCGGGACAGATAATGAAAAACTGTTTTTT.

The rearrangement joins TRBV18 to TRBJ2-3, with 8 bases that match TRBD1. The CDR3 runs to 15 residues. Germline V gene lookup returns CDR1 KGHSH and CDR2 LQKENI. V trimming: 3 bases; J trimming: 2 bases; junction bases outside the gene matches: 4. The CDR3 DNA is TGTGCCAGCTCACCTACGACAGGGGCCACAGATACGCAGTATTTT. Its translation: CASSPTTGATDTQYF. The complete variable domain, with remaining parts taken from reference TRBV18 and TRBJ2-3, reads NAGVMQNPRHLVRRRGQEARLRCSPMKGHSHVYWYRQLPEEGLKFMVYLQKENIIDESGMPKERFSAEFPKEGPSILRIQQVVRGDSAAYFCASSPTTGATDTQYFGPGTRLTVL.

V and J are TRBV7-9 and TRBJ2-1; TRBD1 aligns across 8 bases. Per germline, CDR1 SEHNR and CDR2 FQNEAQ (reference sequence). CDR3 length: 15 residues. Trimming cost V 5 bases and J 3 bases; bases outside gene matches: 6. CDR3 nucleotides: TGTGCCAGCAGCCCCGGACAGGGACGCTACAATGAGCAGTTCTTC. This gives the protein CASSPGQGRYNEQFF.

The rearrangement joins TRBV29-1 to TRBJ2-7, with 14 bases identical to TRBD2. Per germline, CDR1 SQVTM and CDR2 ANQGSEA. The junction had 2 bases not matched to a gene; V was cut back by 3 bases and J by 1 base. The CDR3 has 15 amino acids. The CDR3 spells CSVEGLAGDSYEQYF. The CDR3, as DNA: TGCAGCGTTGAGGGACTAGCGGGAGATTCCTACGAGCAGTACTTC.

The V and J genes are TRBV29-1 and TRBJ1-2; 10 nucleotides match TRBD1. CDR3 length equals 16 residues. The V and J ends lost 6 bases and 4 bases, in that order; junction bases with no gene match: 14. Germline V gene sequence: CDR1 SQVTM, CDR2 ANQGSEA. The CDR3 DNA follows: TGCAGCGTAATGACAGGGGGCGACCAGGAACTCTATGGCTACACCTTC. Protein product: CSVMTGGDQELYGYTF.

The CDR3 here is CASSYPFRSTEAFF. The CDR3 DNA reads TGTGCCAGCAGCTACCCCTTTAGGAGCACTGAAGCTTTCTTT. The rearrangement links TRBV13 to TRBJ1-1; no firm D call. Trimming removed 4 bases at V and 4 bases at J, with 13 bases between. Per the germline V gene, CDR1 is PRHDT and CDR2 is FYEKMQ (reference sequence). The CDR3 runs to 14 residues.

The chain employs TRBV14 and TRBJ1-2, with unresolved D. V was pared by 3 bases and J by 2 bases, with 7 bases between. This CDR3 region has 13 residues. Germline CDR1 reads SGHDN; CDR2 reads FVKESK. The CDR3 DNA is TGTGCCAGCAGCCACGCCAGAAACTATGGCTACACCTTC. It codes for CASSHARNYGYTF.

This rearrangement joins TRBV29-1 to TRBJ1-1; 9 bases are a match to TRBD1. Germline loops: CDR1 SQVTM, CDR2 ANQGSEA. Germline trimming cut 7 bases from V and 11 bases from J; bases unmatched to any gene: 5. The CDR3 covers 10 residues. CDR3 protein: CSERTGEAFF. The CDR3 nucleotides read TGCAGCGAAAGGACAGGGGAGGCTTTCTTT.